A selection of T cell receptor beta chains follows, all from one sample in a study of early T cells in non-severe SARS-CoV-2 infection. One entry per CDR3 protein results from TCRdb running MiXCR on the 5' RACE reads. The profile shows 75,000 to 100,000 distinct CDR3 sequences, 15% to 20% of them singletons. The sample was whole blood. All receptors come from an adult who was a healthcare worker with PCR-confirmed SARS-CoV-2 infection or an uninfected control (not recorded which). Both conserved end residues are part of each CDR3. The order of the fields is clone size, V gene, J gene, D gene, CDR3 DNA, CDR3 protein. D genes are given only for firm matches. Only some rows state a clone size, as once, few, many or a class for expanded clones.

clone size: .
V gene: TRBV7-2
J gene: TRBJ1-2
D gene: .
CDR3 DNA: TGTGCCAGCAGCTTATCTCCAGGGAACTATGGCTACACCTTC
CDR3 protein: CASSLSPGNYGYTF

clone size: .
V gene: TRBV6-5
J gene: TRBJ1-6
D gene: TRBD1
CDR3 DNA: TGTGCCAGCAGGAGGACAGGGGGAATAGGAGATTCACCCCTCCACTTT
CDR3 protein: CASRRTGGIGDSPLHF

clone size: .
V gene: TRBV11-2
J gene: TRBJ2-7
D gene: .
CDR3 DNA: TGTGCCAGCAGCACCCCGGGAACCTTCTACGAGCAGTACTTC
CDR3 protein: CASSTPGTFYEQYF

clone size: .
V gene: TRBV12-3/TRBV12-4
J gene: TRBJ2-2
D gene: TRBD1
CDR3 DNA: TGTGCCAGCAGTCCCGGGACAGGGGGGCTGTTTTTT
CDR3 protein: CASSPGTGGLFF

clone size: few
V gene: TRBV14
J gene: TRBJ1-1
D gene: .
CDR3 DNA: TGTGCCAGCAGCCAGGACCAGACATCTAAGGCTTTCTTT
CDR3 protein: CASSQDQTSKAFF

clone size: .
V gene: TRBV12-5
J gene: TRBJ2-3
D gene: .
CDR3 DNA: TGTGCTAGTGGTGACAGCTCAGATACGCAGTATTTT
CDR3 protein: CASGDSSDTQYF

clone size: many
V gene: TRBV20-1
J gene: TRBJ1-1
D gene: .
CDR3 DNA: TGCAGTGCTAGAGATCGGGGGGTATCATCCACTGAAGCTTTCTTT
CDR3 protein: CSARDRGVSSTEAFF

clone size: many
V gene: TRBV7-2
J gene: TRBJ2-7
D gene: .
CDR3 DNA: TGTGCCAGCAGCTTATTAGAATACCGGGGGCACCCCTACGAGCAGTACTTC
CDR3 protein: CASSLLEYRGHPYEQYF

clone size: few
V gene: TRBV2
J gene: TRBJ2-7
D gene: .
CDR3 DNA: TGTGCCAGCAGTGAAGCCCGGGAGAGCTACGAGCAGTACTTC
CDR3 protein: CASSEARESYEQYF

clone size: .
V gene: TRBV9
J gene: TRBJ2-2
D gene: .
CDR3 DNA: TGTGCCAGCAGAAAAAGTGGGGTAACCGGGGAGCTGTTTTTT
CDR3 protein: CASRKSGVTGELFF

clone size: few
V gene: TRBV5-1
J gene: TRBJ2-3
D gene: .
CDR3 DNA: TGCGCCAGCAGCTTGGGTGCCCATTCCGATCCAGATACGCAGTATTTT
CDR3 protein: CASSLGAHSDPDTQYF

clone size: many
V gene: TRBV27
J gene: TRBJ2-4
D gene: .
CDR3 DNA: TGTGCCAGCAGTTCTCTAGGGCCGGCCAAAAACATTCAGTACTTC
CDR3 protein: CASSSLGPAKNIQYF

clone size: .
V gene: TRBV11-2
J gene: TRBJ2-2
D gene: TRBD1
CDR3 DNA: TGTGCCAGCAGCTCAACCCGGACAGGGGGGGTCGGGGAGCTGTTTTTT
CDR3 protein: CASSSTRTGGVGELFF

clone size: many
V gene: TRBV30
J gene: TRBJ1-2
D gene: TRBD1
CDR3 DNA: TGTGCCTGGAGTGAAGGACAGGTCTATGGCTACACCTTC
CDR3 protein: CAWSEGQVYGYTF

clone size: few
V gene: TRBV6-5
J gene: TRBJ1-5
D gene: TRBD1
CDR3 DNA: TGTGCCAGCAGCAATGACAGGGGAGTTCAGCCCCAGCATTTT
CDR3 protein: CASSNDRGVQPQHF

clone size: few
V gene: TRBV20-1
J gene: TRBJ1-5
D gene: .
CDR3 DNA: TGCAGTGCTAGAGATATAAGCAATCAGCCCCAGCATTTT
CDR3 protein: CSARDISNQPQHF

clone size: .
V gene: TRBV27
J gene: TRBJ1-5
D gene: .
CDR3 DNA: TGTGCCAGCAGTCCAGGGTGGGGAAATCAGCCCCAGCATTTT
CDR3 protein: CASSPGWGNQPQHF

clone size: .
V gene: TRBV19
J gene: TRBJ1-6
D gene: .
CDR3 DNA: TGTGCCAGTAGCCCAAGCTCCTATAATTCACCCCTCCACTTT
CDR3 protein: CASSPSSYNSPLHF

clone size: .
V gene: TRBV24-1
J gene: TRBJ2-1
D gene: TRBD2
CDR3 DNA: TGTGCCACCAGTGATCGGGGGGAGAGCTACAATGAGCAGTTCTTC
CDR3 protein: CATSDRGESYNEQFF

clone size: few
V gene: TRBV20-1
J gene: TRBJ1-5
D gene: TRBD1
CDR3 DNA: TGCAGTGCTAGGGCCGACAGGGAGGTCAATCAGCCCCAGCATTTT
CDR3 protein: CSARADREVNQPQHF

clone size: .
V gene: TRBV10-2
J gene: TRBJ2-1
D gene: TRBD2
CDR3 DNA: TGCGCCAGCAGTGAGACGGGGGGATCCAATGAGCAGTTCTTC
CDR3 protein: CASSETGGSNEQFF

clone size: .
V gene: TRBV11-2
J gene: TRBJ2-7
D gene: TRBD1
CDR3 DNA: TGTGCCAGCAGCGCCCGGGACAGTTCCACCCACGAGCAGTACTTC
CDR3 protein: CASSARDSSTHEQYF

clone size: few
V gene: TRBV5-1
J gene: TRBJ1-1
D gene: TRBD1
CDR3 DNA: TGCGCCAGCGGGACAGGGGGTGAGACTGAAGCTTTCTTT
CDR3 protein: CASGTGGETEAFF

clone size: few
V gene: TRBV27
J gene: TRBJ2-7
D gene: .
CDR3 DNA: TGTGCCAGCAGTTTATCCGGGGCGCTGCTCTACGAGCAGTACTTC
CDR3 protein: CASSLSGALLYEQYF

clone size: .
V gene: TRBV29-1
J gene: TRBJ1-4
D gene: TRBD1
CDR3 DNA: TGCAGCGTTGAAGTAGGGACAGTTGGTGAAAAACTGTTTTTT
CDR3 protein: CSVEVGTVGEKLFF

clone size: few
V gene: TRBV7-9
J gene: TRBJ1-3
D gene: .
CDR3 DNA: TGTGCCAGCAGCTTAGTACCCCGAAACACCATATATTTT
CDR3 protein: CASSLVPRNTIYF

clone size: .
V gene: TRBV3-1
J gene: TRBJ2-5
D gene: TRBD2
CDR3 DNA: TGTGCCAGCAGCCAAGGGACGTTGGCGGGAGAAGAGACCCAGTACTTC
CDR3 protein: CASSQGTLAGEETQYF

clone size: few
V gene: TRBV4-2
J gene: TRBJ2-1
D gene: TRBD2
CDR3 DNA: TGTGCCAGCAGCCAAGATCATAGCGGGGGGCGAAATGAGCAGTTCTTC
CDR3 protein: CASSQDHSGGRNEQFF

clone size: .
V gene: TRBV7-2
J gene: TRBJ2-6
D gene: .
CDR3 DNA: TGTGCCAGCAGCTTGAGGGCTCAAGGTAGCTCTGGGGCCAACGTCCTGACTTTC
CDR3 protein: CASSLRAQGSSGANVLTF